Listed below are T cell receptor beta chains from one sample, sequenced in a study of response to subunit inactivated influenza vaccine. TCRdb re-analysed the RT-PCR reads in MiXCR, keeping a single row per CDR3 protein. The sample records over 650,000 distinct CDR3 sequences, roughly 18% being singletons. The sample consisted of PBMCs from blood, taken 4 to 6 days after vaccination. These receptors were collected from a man aged 50-59 years who received an inactivated influenza vaccine. CDR3s include the opening cysteine and the closing phenylalanine or tryptophan. D genes are given only for firm matches. Clone size is not always given. Where it is, it says once, few, many or a class for expanded clones.

v_call	d_call	j_call	clone_size	cdr3_aa	cdr3_nt
TRBV5-6	TRBD2	TRBJ2-3	NA	CASSLSLAGGRSTDTQYF	TGTGCCAGCAGCTTGTCCCTAGCGGGGGGGAGGAGCACAGATACGCAGTATTTT
TRBV12-3/TRBV12-4	NA	TRBJ1-4	few	CASSLILDATNEKLFF	TGTGCCAGCAGTTTGATCTTGGATGCAACTAATGAAAAACTGTTTTTT
TRBV2	NA	TRBJ1-1	many	CASKYGNTEAFF	TGTGCCAGCAAGTATGGGAACACTGAAGCTTTCTTT
TRBV11-2	NA	TRBJ1-4	many	CASSLSGGREKLFF	TGTGCCAGCAGCTTATCGGGGGGCAGGGAAAAACTGTTTTTT
TRBV5-1	TRBD1	TRBJ2-2	few	CASSSGQGRSAGELFF	TGCGCCAGCAGCTCCGGACAGGGGCGATCCGCCGGGGAGCTGTTTTTT
TRBV9	TRBD1	TRBJ2-2	few	CASSVRSSGTGAANTGELFF	TGTGCCAGCAGCGTACGATCGTCGGGTACAGGGGCAGCGAACACCGGGGAGCTGTTTTTT
TRBV29-1	TRBD1	TRBJ2-5	many	CSVTWTGRETQYF	TGCAGCGTGACTTGGACAGGGAGAGAGACCCAGTACTTC
TRBV29-1	NA	TRBJ2-5	NA	CSVEDPARETQYF	TGCAGCGTTGAAGACCCAGCACGGGAGACCCAGTACTTC
TRBV20-1	NA	TRBJ2-2	few	CSAREGGATGELFF	TGCAGTGCTAGAGAGGGAGGCGCAACCGGGGAGCTGTTTTTT
TRBV5-1	NA	TRBJ1-2	NA	CASRTGQDYYGYTF	TGCGCCAGCAGAACGGGGCAGGACTACTATGGCTACACCTTC
TRBV13	NA	TRBJ1-1	many	CASSTWGRSTEAFF	TGTGCCAGCAGCACTTGGGGGAGGAGCACTGAAGCTTTCTTT
TRBV6-1	TRBD2	TRBJ2-4	few	CASSTSGVAKNIQYF	TGTGCCAGTTCGACTAGCGGGGTAGCCAAAAACATTCAGTACTTC
TRBV9	NA	TRBJ2-3	NA	CASSVDPATDTQYF	TGTGCCAGCAGCGTAGACCCTGCTACAGATACGCAGTATTTT
TRBV27	NA	TRBJ2-7	NA	CASSSTFSSYEQYF	TGTGCCAGCAGTTCAACATTTAGCTCCTACGAGCAGTACTTC
TRBV6-2/TRBV6-3	NA	TRBJ1-5	few	CASSYVGGQPQHF	TGTGCCAGCAGTTACGTAGGAGGTCAGCCCCAGCATTTT
TRBV28	NA	TRBJ1-5	NA	CASTQSGQPQHF	TGTGCCAGCACTCAATCGGGTCAGCCCCAGCATTTT
TRBV29-1	NA	TRBJ2-3	few	CSVAYAGWTDTQYF	TGCAGCGTTGCCTACGCGGGGTGGACAGATACGCAGTATTTT
TRBV5-1	NA	TRBJ2-7	many	CASTETNSYEQYF	TGCGCCAGCACTGAAACAAATTCCTACGAGCAGTACTTC
TRBV4-3	TRBD2	TRBJ2-1	few	CASSQLPSGVDEQFF	TGCGCCAGCAGCCAACTGCCTAGCGGGGTCGACGAGCAGTTCTTC
TRBV30	NA	TRBJ2-3	few	CAWSVFSPDTQYF	TGTGCCTGGAGTGTATTTAGTCCAGATACGCAGTATTTT
TRBV29-1	NA	TRBJ2-7	few	CSVVYREFNEQYF	TGCAGCGTTGTGTATCGGGAGTTCAACGAGCAGTACTTC
TRBV12-3/TRBV12-4	NA	TRBJ2-7	NA	CASSLGPTIYEQYF	TGTGCCAGCAGTTTGGGCCCTACCATCTACGAGCAGTACTTC
TRBV20-1	NA	TRBJ2-3	NA	CSARRGPMDKQYF	TGCAGTGCTAGACGCGGACCAATGGATAAGCAGTATTTT
TRBV29-1	NA	TRBJ2-7	NA	CSVALGSEQYF	TGCAGCGTTGCGCTGGGGAGCGAGCAGTACTTC
TRBV7-9	NA	TRBJ1-5	many	CASSLGLNQPQHF	TGTGCCAGCAGCTTAGGCCTAAATCAGCCCCAGCATTTT